This TCR beta chain was profiled in a study of T cells in Graves' hyperthyroidism and ophthalmopathy. Cells are PBMCs isolated from 10 ml of fresh blood. V gave up 8 bases and J gave up 0 bases, with 10 bases separating them. CDR3 length: 13 amino acids. Germline-derived CDR1 and CDR2 are WSHSY and SAAADI. Researchers took RNA transcripts and amplified the TCR beta CDR3 regions from them. When the TCR CDR3 underwent first-round RT-PCR, the HTBI primer set was used. TCRdb used MiXCR to reprocess the multiplex PCR reads, holding one entry per CDR3 protein. The repertoire has 250,000 to 300,000 distinct CDR3 sequences, approximately 19% of them found once; the top ten carry approximately 35%. This clonotype was observed at least ten times.

This clonotype originated in a man aged 50 or older with Graves' ophthalmopathy. The chain joins TRBV10-2 to TRBJ1-1, with D perhaps matching TRBD1 (6 bases). Sequenced material: blood. CDR3 in amino acids: CASGGTLNTEAFF. CDR3 DNA: TGCGCCAGCGGAGGGACACTGAACACTGAAGCTTTCTTT.